This T cell receptor (beta chain) was found in a study of PD-1 blockade in classical Hodgkin lymphoma. Relapses following autologous stem cell transplantation were seen in all patients, with brentuximab vedotin exposure varying. The CD4+ T cells used were purified from thawed PBMCs through magnetic negative selection. This CDR3 contains 15 residues. With V trimmed by 5 bases and J by 3 bases, 7 bases remained unmatched. Germline loops: CDR1 SQVTM, CDR2 ANQGSEA. Study findings and constraints: The study found that TCR diversity rose significantly by C4D1 in CD4+ but not CD8+ cells.

Remarks on this clone: Antigen unknown.

The protocol was immunoSEQ multiplex PCR, while the TCRdb copy is restricted to in-frame clones and leaves out a portion. The data show some 26,000 clones, roughly 84% seen once. This specimen consisted of CD4+ T cells from blood, obtained at baseline. The V and J genes are TRBV29-1 and TRBJ1-4; TRBD1 agrees at 9 bases. The sequence came from a human donor with classical Hodgkin lymphoma. The CDR3 coding sequence is TGCAGCGTTTCACAGGGGGCGGATGCTAATGAAAAACTGTTTTTT. It is translated as CSVSQGADANEKLFF.